These 20 T cell receptor beta chains came from one sample sequenced in a study of regulatory and conventional T cells in RAG deficiency. Produced via immunoSEQ multiplex PCR; TCRdb's table is partial and in-frame only. The sample yields roughly 32,000 clones, 75% to 90% seen once. A further study also used this sample, focusing on regulatory T cells. That study adds: Primers: 52 TRBV forward and 13 TRBJ reverse.

Sequences were obtained from CD8+ T cells sorted from blood. The receptors were sampled from a human donor in good health.

The chain has TRBV15 and TRBJ2-3; the D is unclear. V was clipped by 3 bases and J by 5 bases, with 15 bases between them. Per germline, CDR1 LNHNV and CDR2 YYDKDF (reference sequence). The CDR3 has 15 amino acids. This CDR3 reads CATSRELGGGDTQYF. CDR3 nucleotide sequence: TGTGCCACCAGCAGGGAACTGGGCGGCGGAGATACGCAGTATTTT.

The J gene is TRBJ2-7, the V gene TRBV5-6; D not certain. Germline CDR1 SGHDT, CDR2 YYEEEE. Trimming removed 3 bases at V and 4 bases at J, with 11 bases between. This CDR3 is 13 amino acids long. The CDR3: CASSSPTDYEQYF. CDR3 DNA: TGTGCCAGCAGCTCCCCCACAGATTACGAGCAGTACTTC.

This rearrangement joins TRBV9 to TRBJ1-6, with 7 bases identical to TRBD1. V lost 4 bases to trimming and J lost 6 bases; unmatched junction nucleotides: 4. The CDR3 runs 14 residues. Per germline, CDR1 SGDLS and CDR2 YYNGEE. CDR3 residues: CASSPTGVNSPLHF. CDR3 nucleotides: TGTGCCAGCAGCCCCACAGGGGTTAATTCACCCCTCCACTTT.

The chain has TRBV19 and TRBJ1-1; D unresolved. In germline, CDR1 is LNHDA, CDR2 SQIVND (reference sequence). The CDR3 consists of 13 residues. V gave up 3 bases and J gave up 4 bases, with 9 bases separating them. In DNA form, the CDR3 reads TGTGCCAGTAGTATTGGGTCCCGCACTGAAGCTTTCTTT. It codes for CASSIGSRTEAFF.

This clone was picked up one time. This chain uses TRBV25-1 with TRBJ1-5; D might be TRBD1 (6 bases). CDR3 length: 14 amino acids. V was trimmed by 5 bases and J by 9 bases, leaving 17 bases between them. From germline, CDR1 is MGHDK and CDR2 SYGVNS. The DNA for the CDR3 is TGTGCCAGCAGTCCCCGACAGGAAAGGGGGCCCCAGCATTTT. Protein: CASSPRQERGPQHF.

This chain connects TRBV7-3 to TRBJ2-1; weak D call: TRBD2 (6 bases). The CDR3 has 18 amino acids. Deletions cut 0 bases from V and 4 bases from J, with 19 bases between. The germline V gene encodes CDR1 SGHTA and CDR2 FQGTGA. This CDR3 reads CASSLTPTSGLKYNEQFF. DNA for the CDR3: TGTGCCAGCAGCTTAACCCCCACCAGCGGGTTAAAATACAATGAGCAGTTCTTC.

The gene calls are TRBV6-5 and TRBJ2-2; 13 nucleotides align to TRBD2. CDR3 size: 16 residues. Looked up from germline, CDR1 is MNHEY and CDR2 is SVGAGI. V shed 2 bases and J 4 bases; nucleotides not matched to a gene: 1. The CDR3 DNA follows: TGTGCCAGCAGTTACGGACTAGCGGGAGTCACCGGGGAGCTGTTTTTT. Its protein is CASSYGLAGVTGELFF.

The rearrangement links TRBV7-2 to TRBJ1-2, with D perhaps TRBD1 (6 bases). CDR1 is SGHTA and CDR2 is FQGNSA in the germline V gene. Trimming removed 5 bases at V and 5 bases at J, with 9 bases between. There are 12 residues in the CDR3. The CDR3 DNA sequence: TGTGCCAGCAGCGTAGGACAGTATGGCTACACCTTC. Translated, it gives CASSVGQYGYTF. The complete variable domain, with remaining parts taken from reference TRBV7-2 and TRBJ1-2, reads GAGVSQSPSNKVTEKGKDVELRCDPISGHTALYWYRQSLGQGLEFLIYFQGNSAPDKSGLPSDRFSAERTGGSVSTLTIQRTQQEDSAVYLCASSVGQYGYTFGSGTRLTVV.

The V and J genes are TRBV7-2 and TRBJ2-1, with D perhaps TRBD1 or TRBD2 (5 bases each). Looked up from germline, CDR1 is SGHTA and CDR2 is FQGNSA. The CDR3 consists of 14 residues. Trimming took off 10 bases at V and 6 bases at J, with 19 bases between the two ends. The CDR3 DNA follows: TGTGCCACGGACAAGAGGGGCGAGATCAATGAGCAGTTCTTC. It encodes CATDKRGEINEQFF.

This chain connects TRBV6-1 to TRBJ2-7; D unresolved. CDR1 and CDR2 (germline): MNHNS, SASEGT. Trimming took off 2 bases at V and 0 bases at J, with 11 bases between the two ends. This CDR3 has 15 residues. CDR3 sequence (DNA): TGTGCCAGCAGTGAATTGAAGCTCCGCTCCTACGAGCAGTACTTC. As protein: CASSELKLRSYEQYF.

In nucleotides, the CDR3 is TGTGCCAGCAGCGCGACCGGGACAGGGCGGACCGGGGAGCTGTTTTTT. Protein product: CASSATGTGRTGELFF. This sequence joins TRBV2 and TRBJ2-2; TRBD1 matches 9 bases. Trimming cost V 6 bases and J 5 bases; bases outside gene matches: 10. From germline, CDR1 is SNHLY and CDR2 FYNNEI. The CDR3 extends over 16 amino acids.

The rearrangement uses TRBV30 and TRBJ2-3, with D perhaps being TRBD1 or TRBD2 (6 bases each). This CDR3 spans 15 amino acids. Trimming removed 2 bases from V and 0 bases from J, with 12 bases in between. Germline assignment: CDR1 GTSNPN and CDR2 SVGIG (reference sequence). The CDR3 protein is CAWSPGGASTDTQYF. The DNA of the CDR3 is TGTGCCTGGAGTCCCGGGGGCGCCAGCACAGATACGCAGTATTTT.

This sequence joins TRBV5-1 and TRBJ2-2, with 8 bases identical to TRBD2. The CDR3 consists of 17 residues. Per the germline V gene, CDR1 is SGHRS and CDR2 is YFSETQ. Unmatched junction bases numbered 17, after V lost 6 bases and J lost 7 bases. CDR3 nucleotide sequence: TGCGCCAGCAACCCCCAGACCGGGAGGGCCGGGGGCGGGGAGCTGTTTTTT. Protein: CASNPQTGRAGGGELFF.

The chain combines TRBV11-2 with TRBJ1-3; no clear D. The CDR3 is made up of 15 amino acids. Germline V gene sequence: CDR1 SGHAT, CDR2 FQNNGV. Trimming removed 3 bases at V and 0 bases at J, with 9 bases between. The CDR3 is CASSLIGFSGNTIYF. The CDR3 nucleotides are TGTGCCAGCAGCTTGATCGGATTCTCTGGAAACACCATATATTTT.

This chain joins TRBV6-6 and TRBJ1-1, with D hard to call. The germline V gene encodes CDR1 MNHNY and CDR2 SVGAGI (reference sequence). Trimming pared 0 bases from V and 3 bases from J, leaving 11 bases between. The CDR3 is 15 residues long. CDR3 nucleotides: TGTGCCAGCAGTTACTCGGGTCTTTTGGACACTGAAGCTTTCTTT. It yields the protein CASSYSGLLDTEAFF.

This clone was counted once. The chain recombines TRBV7-2 with TRBJ2-3, with TRBD1 as a possible D gene (6 bases). The CDR3 is 14 amino acids. Germline lookup yields CDR1 SGHTA and CDR2 FQGNSA. Trimming pared 3 bases from V and 0 bases from J, leaving 7 bases between. The CDR3, as DNA: TGTGCCAGCAGCTTGGGACACAGCACAGATACGCAGTATTTT. Amino acids: CASSLGHSTDTQYF.

This sequence joins TRBV7-9 and TRBJ2-3, with D unresolved. Between the trimmed V and J ends, which lost 3 bases and 2 bases, there was a span of 12 bases. Germline CDR1 and CDR2: SEHNR and FQNEAQ (reference sequence). The CDR3 spans 15 residues. The CDR3 DNA sequence: TGTGCCAGCAGCTTTTTCCGGTCGGACACAGATACGCAGTATTTT. Translating gives CASSFFRSDTDTQYF.

This chain links TRBV10-3 with TRBJ1-3; D possibly corresponds to TRBD1 (5 bases). This CDR3 is built from 13 residues. Germline values: CDR1 ENHRY, CDR2 SYGVKD. Trimming pared 1 base from V and 9 bases from J, leaving 10 bases between. The CDR3 sequence: CAISELGESTIYF. The CDR3, as DNA: TGTGCCATCAGTGAGTTGGGGGAAAGCACCATATATTTT.

This chain uses TRBV19 with TRBJ1-2; 8 bases match TRBD1. The V and J ends lost 5 bases and 5 bases, in that order; junction bases with no gene match: 13. Germline-derived CDR1 and CDR2 are LNHDA and SQIVND (reference sequence). This CDR3 spans 16 amino acids. The CDR3 reads CASSPGTGLDSYGYTF. CDR3 nucleotide sequence: TGTGCCAGTAGTCCGGGGACAGGCCTCGACTCGTATGGCTACACCTTC.

The chain links TRBV11-2 to TRBJ2-1; 13 bases line up with TRBD2. V lost 5 bases, J lost 8 bases, and 6 bases stayed unmatched. This CDR3 has 15 amino acids. Germline V gene lookup returns CDR1 SGHAT and CDR2 FQNNGV. CDR3 sequence reads: CASSPGLAGVDEQFF. CDR3 nucleotide sequence: TGTGCCAGCAGCCCCGGACTAGCGGGGGTAGATGAGCAGTTCTTC.